This TCR beta chain was found in a study of blood T cell repertoires in COVID-19. Study-wide context: There were acute and convalescent COVID-19 samples, and they came from the United States, Italy and Spain. Sources were T cells, B-cell-depleted T cells, or PBMCs; the material itself was cDNA or gDNA.

The V and J ends lost 5 bases and 5 bases respectively, with 17 bases between them. Germline CDR1 and CDR2: SQVTM and ANQGSEA. The CDR3 is 14 amino acids. In the original processing: Reference gene primer amplification gave estimated nucleated cell counts. This table comes from immunoSEQ multiplex PCR, and its TCRdb copy is limited to in-frame clones, with some not included. V and J calls and clone size are those listed in that table; D and trimming were worked out from the DNA. The repertoire consists of more than 45,000 clones, with about 89% occurring once and the leading ten covering approximately 5.9%. Only a few counts were recorded for this clone.

The receptor comes from a man in his sixties or seventies with active COVID-19. The chain employs TRBV29-1 and TRBJ2-3, with D perhaps matching TRBD1 (6 bases). The sample taken for sequencing was peripheral blood. CDR3 sequence (DNA): TGCAGCGTTCTAGGACAGAGCCGGGGAGATACGCAGTATTTT. This encodes CSVLGQSRGDTQYF.